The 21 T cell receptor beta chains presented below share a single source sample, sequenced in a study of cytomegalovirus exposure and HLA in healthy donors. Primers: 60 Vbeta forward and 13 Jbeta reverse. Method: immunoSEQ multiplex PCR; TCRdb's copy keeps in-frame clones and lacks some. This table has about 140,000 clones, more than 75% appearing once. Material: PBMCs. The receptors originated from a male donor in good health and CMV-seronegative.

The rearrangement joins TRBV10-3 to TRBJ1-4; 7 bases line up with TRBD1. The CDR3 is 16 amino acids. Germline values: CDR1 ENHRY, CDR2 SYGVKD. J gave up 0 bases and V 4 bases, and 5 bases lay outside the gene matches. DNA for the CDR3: TGTGCCATCAGTGTTAACAGGGGATCAACTAATGAAAAACTGTTTTTT. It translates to CAISVNRGSTNEKLFF.

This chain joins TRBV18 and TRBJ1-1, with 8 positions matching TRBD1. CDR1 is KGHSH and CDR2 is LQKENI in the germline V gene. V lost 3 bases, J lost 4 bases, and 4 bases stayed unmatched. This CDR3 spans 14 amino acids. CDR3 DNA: TGTGCCAGCTCACCCCAGGGGGCGAGCACTGAAGCTTTCTTT. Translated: CASSPQGASTEAFF.

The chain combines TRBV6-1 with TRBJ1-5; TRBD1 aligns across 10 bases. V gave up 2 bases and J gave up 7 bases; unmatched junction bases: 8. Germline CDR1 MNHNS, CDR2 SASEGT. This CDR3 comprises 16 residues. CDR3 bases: TGTGCCAGCAGTGAATTGGCGGGACAGGGGTGGCAGCCCCAGCATTTT. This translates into CASSELAGQGWQPQHF.

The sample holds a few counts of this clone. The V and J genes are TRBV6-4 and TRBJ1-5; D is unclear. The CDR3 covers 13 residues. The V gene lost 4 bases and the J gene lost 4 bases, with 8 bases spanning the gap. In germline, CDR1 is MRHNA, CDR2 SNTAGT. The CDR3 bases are TGTGCCAGCAGTGCGAGTTCTAATCAGCCCCAGCATTTT. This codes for CASSASSNQPQHF.

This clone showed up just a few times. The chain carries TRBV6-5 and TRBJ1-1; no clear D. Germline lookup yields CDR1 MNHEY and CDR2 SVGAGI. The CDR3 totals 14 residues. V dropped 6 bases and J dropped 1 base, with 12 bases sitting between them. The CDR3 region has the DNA TGTGCCAGCAGGCCTTCGGGAGAGAACACTGAAGCTTTCTTT. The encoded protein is CASRPSGENTEAFF.

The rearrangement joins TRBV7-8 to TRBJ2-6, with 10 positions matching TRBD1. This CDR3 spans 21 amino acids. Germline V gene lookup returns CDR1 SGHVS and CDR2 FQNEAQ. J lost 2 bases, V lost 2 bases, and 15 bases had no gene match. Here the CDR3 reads CASSLRWVGTGDKTGANVLTF. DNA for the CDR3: TGTGCCAGCAGCTTACGATGGGTGGGGACAGGGGATAAGACTGGGGCCAACGTCCTGACTTTC.

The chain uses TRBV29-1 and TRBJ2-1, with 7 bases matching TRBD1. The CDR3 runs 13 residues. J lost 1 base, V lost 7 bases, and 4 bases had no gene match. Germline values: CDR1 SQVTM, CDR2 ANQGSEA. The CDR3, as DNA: TGCAGCGCAAACAGGGGTTCCTACAATGAGCAGTTCTTC. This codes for CSANRGSYNEQFF.

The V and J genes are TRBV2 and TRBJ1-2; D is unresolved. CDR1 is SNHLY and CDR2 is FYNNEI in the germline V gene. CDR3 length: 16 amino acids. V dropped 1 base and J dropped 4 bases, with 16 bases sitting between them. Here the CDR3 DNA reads TGTGCCAGCAGTGAAGGCGGGTTTTCCAGACCCTATGGCTACACCTTC. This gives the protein CASSEGGFSRPYGYTF. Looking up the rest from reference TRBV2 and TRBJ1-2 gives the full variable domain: EPEVTQTPSHQVTQMGQEVILRCVPISNHLYFYWYRQILGQKVEFLVSFYNNEISEKSEIFDDQFSVERPDGSNFTLKIRSTKLEDSAMYFCASSEGGFSRPYGYTFGSGTRLTVV.

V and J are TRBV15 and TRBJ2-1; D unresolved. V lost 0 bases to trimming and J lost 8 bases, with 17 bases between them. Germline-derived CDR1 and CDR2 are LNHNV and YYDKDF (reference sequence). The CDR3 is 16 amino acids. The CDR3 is CATSRDRSASSDEQFF. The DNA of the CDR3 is TGTGCCACCAGCAGAGATCGAAGTGCCAGCAGCGATGAGCAGTTCTTC. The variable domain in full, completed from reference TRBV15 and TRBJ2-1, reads DAMVIQNPRYQVTQFGKPVTLSCSQTLNHNVMYWYQQKSSQAPKLLFHYYDKDFNNEADTPDNFQSRRPNTSFCFLDIRSPGLGDTAMYLCATSRDRSASSDEQFFGPGTRLTVL.

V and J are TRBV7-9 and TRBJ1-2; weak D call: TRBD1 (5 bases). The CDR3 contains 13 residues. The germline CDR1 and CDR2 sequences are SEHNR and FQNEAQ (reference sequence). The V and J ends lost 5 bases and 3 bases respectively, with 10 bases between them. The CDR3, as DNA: TGTGCCAGCAGCCCAGGGAACGACTATGGCTACACCTTC. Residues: CASSPGNDYGYTF.

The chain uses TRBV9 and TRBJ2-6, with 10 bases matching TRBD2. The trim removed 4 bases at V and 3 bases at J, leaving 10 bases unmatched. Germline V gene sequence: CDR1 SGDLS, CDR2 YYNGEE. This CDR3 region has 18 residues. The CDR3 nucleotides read TGTGCCAGCAGCCCCCGGGGAGCGGGGGGGCGTGGGGCCAACGTCCTGACTTTC. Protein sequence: CASSPRGAGGRGANVLTF.

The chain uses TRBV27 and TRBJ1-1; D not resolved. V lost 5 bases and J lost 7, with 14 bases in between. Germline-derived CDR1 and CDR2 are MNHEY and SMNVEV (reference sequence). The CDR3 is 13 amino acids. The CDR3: CASSLFWRGEAFF. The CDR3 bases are TGTGCCAGCAGTCTATTTTGGCGGGGTGAAGCTTTCTTT.

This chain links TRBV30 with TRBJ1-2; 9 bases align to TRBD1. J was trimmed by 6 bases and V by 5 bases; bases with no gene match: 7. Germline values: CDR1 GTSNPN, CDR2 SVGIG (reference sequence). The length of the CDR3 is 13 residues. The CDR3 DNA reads TGTGCCTGGGAAATCACAGGGGGCAATGGCTACACCTTC. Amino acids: CAWEITGGNGYTF.

CDR3 protein: CAIGGEYQETQYF. The DNA of the CDR3 is TGTGCCATCGGGGGGGAGTACCAAGAGACCCAGTACTTC. The chain employs TRBV10-3 and TRBJ2-5; the match to TRBD2 covers 7 bases. Germline values: CDR1 ENHRY, CDR2 SYGVKD. With 8 bases clipped from V and 0 bases from J, the junction kept 3 bases outside the gene matches. The CDR3 totals 13 residues.

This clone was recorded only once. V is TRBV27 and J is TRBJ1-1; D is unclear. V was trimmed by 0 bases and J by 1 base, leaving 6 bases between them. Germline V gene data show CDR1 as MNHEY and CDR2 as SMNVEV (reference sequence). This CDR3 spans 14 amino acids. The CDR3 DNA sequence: TGTGCCAGCAGTTTATCGAACGGGAACACTGAAGCTTTCTTT. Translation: CASSLSNGNTEAFF.

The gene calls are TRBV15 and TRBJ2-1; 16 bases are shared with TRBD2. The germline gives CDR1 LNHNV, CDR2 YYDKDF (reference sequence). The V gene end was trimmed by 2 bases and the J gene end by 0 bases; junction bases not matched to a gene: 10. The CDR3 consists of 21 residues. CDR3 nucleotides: TGTGCCACCAGCAGACCCCCGGGGACTAGCGGGGGGGCCAGCTCCTACAATGAGCAGTTCTTC. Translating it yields CATSRPPGTSGGASSYNEQFF.

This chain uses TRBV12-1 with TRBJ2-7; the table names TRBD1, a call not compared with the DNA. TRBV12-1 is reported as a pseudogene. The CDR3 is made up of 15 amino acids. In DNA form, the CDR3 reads TGTGCCAGCAGCTTTGGACAGCCACTCCTAGACGGGCAGTACTTC. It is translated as CASSFGQPLLDGQYF.

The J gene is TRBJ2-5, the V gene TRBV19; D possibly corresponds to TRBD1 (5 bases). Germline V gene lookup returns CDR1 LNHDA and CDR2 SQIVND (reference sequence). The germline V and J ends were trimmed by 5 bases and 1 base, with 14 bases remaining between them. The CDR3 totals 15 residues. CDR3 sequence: CASSETVTSQETQYF. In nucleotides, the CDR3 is TGTGCCAGTAGTGAGACAGTCACGAGCCAAGAGACCCAGTACTTC.

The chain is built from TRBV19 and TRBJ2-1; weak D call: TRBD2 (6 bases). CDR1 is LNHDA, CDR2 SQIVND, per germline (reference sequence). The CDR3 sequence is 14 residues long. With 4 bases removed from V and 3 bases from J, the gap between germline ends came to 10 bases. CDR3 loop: CASSNRELYNEQFF. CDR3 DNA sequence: TGTGCCAGTAGTAACCGGGAGCTCTACAATGAGCAGTTCTTC.

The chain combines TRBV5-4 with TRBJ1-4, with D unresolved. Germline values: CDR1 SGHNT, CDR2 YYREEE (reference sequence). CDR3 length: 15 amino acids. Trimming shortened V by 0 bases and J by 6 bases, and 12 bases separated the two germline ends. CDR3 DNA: TGTGCCAGCAGCTTGGTAGGCAGCGCGGATGAAAAACTGTTTTTT. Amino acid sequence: CASSLVGSADEKLFF.

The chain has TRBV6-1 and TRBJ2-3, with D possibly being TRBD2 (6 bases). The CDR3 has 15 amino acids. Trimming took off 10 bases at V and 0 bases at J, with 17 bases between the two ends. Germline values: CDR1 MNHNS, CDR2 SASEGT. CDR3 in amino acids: CATHSAGGSTDTQYF. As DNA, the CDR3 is TGTGCCACCCATTCTGCCGGGGGTAGCACAGATACGCAGTATTTT.